Below are 26 T cell receptor beta chains sequenced from a single sample in a study of blood T cell repertoires in COVID-19 (dated by TCRdb to the early 2020s). Receptor amplification or capture employed the immunoSEQ multiplex PCR assay. TCRdb obtained this table from immuneACCESS and retained in-frame rearrangements with V and J assigned. These tables miss some clones; where compared with another copy, unresolved V genes account for less than half of the shortfall, and the remainder is unexplained. Here the sample has some 300,000 clones; roughly 90% occur a single time. The top ten hold almost 4% of the sample. Sample: PBMCs or T cells enriched from blood (not recorded which). These receptors were collected from a woman in her twenties or thirties who had been exposed to COVID-19.

V is TRBV6-5 and J is TRBJ1-2, with TRBD1 identical over 8 bases. The V and J ends lost 5 bases and 8 bases, in that order; junction bases with no gene match: 7. The CDR3 sequence is 13 residues long. Germline V gene lookup returns CDR1 MNHEY and CDR2 SVGAGI. CDR3 in amino acids: CASSRQGIGGYTF. For the CDR3, the DNA is TGTGCCAGCAGTAGACAGGGGATAGGCGGCTACACCTTC.

The chain combines TRBV13 with TRBJ2-1; a weak D match, TRBD2 (6 bases). Germline V gene lookup returns CDR1 PRHDT and CDR2 FYEKMQ (reference sequence). Trimming removed 0 bases from V and 12 bases from J, with 15 bases in between. This CDR3 comprises 14 residues. The CDR3 region has the DNA TGTGCCAGCAGCTTAGGCCTCCAGTTGGAGGGGCAGTTCTTC. Its protein product is CASSLGLQLEGQFF.

This chain uses TRBV2 with TRBJ1-1, with 8 positions matching TRBD1. Trimming at V came to 5 bases and at J to 1 base, leaving 3 bases not matched to a gene. Germline loops: CDR1 SNHLY, CDR2 FYNNEI. CDR3 size: 14 residues. The CDR3 loop is CASSLDRANTEAFF. As DNA, the CDR3 is TGTGCCAGCAGTCTGGACAGGGCGAACACTGAAGCTTTCTTT.

The V and J genes are TRBV7-8 and TRBJ1-6; the D is unclear. From germline, CDR1 is SGHVS and CDR2 FQNEAQ. The CDR3 is 14 amino acids. The germline V and J ends were trimmed by 8 bases and 10 bases, with 18 bases remaining between them. CDR3 in amino acids: CASYAGRVRSPLHF. The CDR3 coding sequence is TGTGCCAGCTATGCCGGGAGGGTCCGGTCACCCCTCCACTTT.

This chain joins TRBV6-6 and TRBJ2-1; 9 bases are a match to TRBD2. Germline V gene data show CDR1 as MNHNY and CDR2 as SVGAGI (reference sequence). This CDR3 contains 15 residues. The V gene end was trimmed by 2 bases and the J gene end by 2 bases; junction bases not matched to a gene: 1. The CDR3: CASSYERGAYNEQFF. The CDR3 DNA reads as TGTGCCAGCAGTTACGAGCGGGGGGCCTACAATGAGCAGTTCTTC.

This clone was detected only a few times. This chain connects TRBV6-5 to TRBJ1-5, with TRBD1 matching over 8 bases. The germline CDR1 and CDR2 sequences are MNHEY and SVGAGI. The junction had 9 bases not matched to a gene; V was cut back by 6 bases and J by 5 bases. The CDR3 has 15 amino acids. CDR3 nucleotides: TGTGCCAGCAGCGCTAGAGGACAGGGTCATCAGCCCCAGCATTTT. Translation: CASSARGQGHQPQHF.

The V call is TRBV7-3, the J call TRBJ2-2, with TRBD2 matching over 14 bases. Germline lookup yields CDR1 SGHTA and CDR2 FQGTGA. V dropped 5 bases and J dropped 6; count of bases not matched to a gene: 14. The CDR3 is made up of 19 amino acids. CDR3 bases: TGTGCCAGCAGCCCCTTTGGCGGGACTAGCGGGGGTGCAGCCGGGGAGCTGTTTTTT. It codes for CASSPFGGTSGGAAGELFF.

The gene calls are TRBV5-4 and TRBJ2-7; D not resolved. Germline values: CDR1 SGHNT, CDR2 YYREEE (reference sequence). The CDR3 consists of 13 residues. V dropped 0 bases and J dropped 7 bases, with 11 bases sitting between them. CDR3: CASSLVNGEEQYF. In DNA, the CDR3 is TGTGCCAGCAGCTTGGTCAACGGTGAGGAGCAGTACTTC.

The genes are TRBV27 and TRBJ1-2, with 9 bases fitting TRBD1. V shed 6 bases and J 4 bases; nucleotides not matched to a gene: 6. This CDR3 region has 14 residues. Germline CDR1 reads MNHEY; CDR2 reads SMNVEV (reference sequence). Written as DNA, the CDR3 is TGTGCCAGCAGAGCCGGGACAGGGAGCTATGGCTACACCTTC. This translates into CASRAGTGSYGYTF.

The chain joins TRBV5-1 to TRBJ1-2; D is possibly TRBD1 (6 bases). CDR1 and CDR2 from the germline V gene are SGHRS and YFSETQ. V lost 3 bases and J 4 bases, leaving 13 bases between the germline ends. This CDR3 comprises 14 residues. This CDR3 is CASSSQGSGYGYTF. The CDR3 DNA reads as TGCGCCAGCAGCTCACAGGGCTCAGGCTATGGCTACACCTTC.

As DNA, the CDR3 is TGTGCCAGCAGCTTAGTTCTCCTAGCGGGGGGTAATGAGCAGTTCTTC. Residues: CASSLVLLAGGNEQFF. J is TRBJ2-1 and V is TRBV7-8, with 11 bases aligning to TRBD2. J lost 7 bases, V lost 1 base, and 6 bases had no gene match. Germline V CDR1 and CDR2: SGHVS, FQNEAQ. The CDR3 extends over 16 amino acids.

V is TRBV21-1 and J is TRBJ2-7; TRBD1, the D gene given by the table, was not confirmed from the DNA. TRBV21-1 is tagged as a pseudogene. This CDR3 has 15 residues. In nucleotides, the CDR3 is TGTGCCAGCAGCAAACCGGGACAGGAAACCTACGAGCAGTACTTC. Amino acids: CASSKPGQETYEQYF.

The chain is built from TRBV29-1 and TRBJ1-1; D perhaps matches TRBD1 (5 bases). The CDR3 loop spans 12 amino acids. Germline loops: CDR1 SQVTM, CDR2 ANQGSEA. The germline V and J ends were trimmed by 3 bases and 0 bases, with 5 bases remaining between them. DNA for the CDR3: TGCAGCGTTGACAGGGTGAACACTGAAGCTTTCTTT. Translating gives CSVDRVNTEAFF.

The chain employs TRBV27 and TRBJ1-1; D might be TRBD1 (6 bases). Germline loops: CDR1 MNHEY, CDR2 SMNVEV (reference sequence). V dropped 6 bases and J dropped 4 bases, with 18 bases sitting between them. This CDR3 region has 15 residues. The DNA of the CDR3 is TGTGCCAGCAGAACGATACAGGGTATGGGCACTGAAGCTTTCTTT. As protein: CASRTIQGMGTEAFF.

This chain links TRBV9 with TRBJ1-6, with 9 bases that match TRBD1. Unmatched junction bases numbered 5, after V lost 3 bases and J lost 10 bases. This CDR3 is built from 14 residues. Germline CDR1 SGDLS, CDR2 YYNGEE. The CDR3 region has the DNA TGTGCCAGCAGCGCGACAGGGGGGGGCTCACCCCTCCACTTT. Its protein is CASSATGGGSPLHF. The whole variable domain, remainder taken from reference TRBV9 and TRBJ1-6, is DSGVTQTPKHLITATGQRVTLRCSPRSGDLSVYWYQQSLDQGLQFLIQYYNGEERAKGNILERFSAQQFPDLHSELNLSSLELGDSALYFCASSATGGGSPLHFGNGTRLTVT.

The chain carries TRBV5-1 and TRBJ2-3; 12 bases line up with TRBD2. Germline CDR1 reads SGHRS; CDR2 reads YFSETQ. The length of the CDR3 is 17 residues. Trimming at V came to 6 bases and at J to 2 bases, leaving 10 bases not matched to a gene. The CDR3 sequence is CASTAVLAGGNTDTQYF. In nucleotides, the CDR3 is TGCGCCAGCACCGCAGTTCTAGCGGGGGGGAACACAGATACGCAGTATTTT.

This clone was observed once. At one end, the junction sequence differs from germline, possibly due to a read error. The CDR3 DNA sequence: TGTGCCAGCAGCCCAAACCCGGACAGGGGTTACGGGCAGTACTTC. Its protein product is CASSPNPDRGYGQYF. This chain connects TRBV9 to TRBJ2-7; 9 nucleotides align to TRBD1. The CDR3 consists of 15 residues. Germline lookup yields CDR1 SGDLS and CDR2 YYNGEE.

The genes are TRBV6-6 and TRBJ1-2; 10 positions agree with TRBD1. After removal of 8 bases from V and 6 bases from J, the junction contained 6 bases not matched to a gene. CDR1 and CDR2 from the germline V gene are MNHNY and SVGAGI (reference sequence). The CDR3 has 13 residues. CDR3: CASGTTGGNGYTF. CDR3 DNA: TGTGCCAGCGGGACGACAGGGGGCAATGGCTACACCTTC.

The rearrangement links TRBV27 to TRBJ1-1; 7 bases line up with TRBD1. The CDR3 sequence is 17 residues long. V dropped 0 bases and J dropped 0; count of bases not matched to a gene: 7. Germline assignment: CDR1 MNHEY and CDR2 SMNVEV (reference sequence). CDR3 in DNA: TGTGCCAGCAGTTTATCAGGGGCAGGGGGTATGAACACTGAAGCTTTCTTT. It encodes CASSLSGAGGMNTEAFF.

This sequence joins TRBV2 and TRBJ1-2, with 10 bases fitting TRBD1. The CDR3 length is 17 residues. The V gene's germline CDR1 is SNHLY and CDR2 FYNNEI. V trimming: 6 bases; J trimming: 6 bases; junction bases outside the gene matches: 16. CDR3 amino acids: CASSPTLTGGEANGYTF. The DNA for the CDR3 is TGTGCCAGCAGCCCGACCCTGACAGGGGGCGAAGCGAATGGCTACACCTTC.

This sequence joins TRBV7-2 and TRBJ2-1; 9 nucleotides line up with TRBD2. V lost 8 bases and J lost 4; bases outside the gene matches: 12. The CDR3 length is 16 residues. Germline lookup yields CDR1 SGHTA and CDR2 FQGNSA. CDR3 sequence: CASRDARLAVYNEQFF. The CDR3 bases are TGTGCCAGCCGGGACGCTCGACTAGCGGTATACAATGAGCAGTTCTTC.

This clone was picked up one time. The J gene is TRBJ1-2, the V gene TRBV27; 8 nucleotides line up with TRBD1. This CDR3 is 16 amino acids long. V was clipped by 3 bases and J by 8 bases; unmatched bases: 14. CDR1 MNHEY and CDR2 SMNVEV come from the germline V gene (reference sequence). The CDR3 spells CASSFRRTGYREGYTF. CDR3 bases: TGTGCCAGCAGTTTTCGCCGGACAGGGTATAGGGAAGGCTACACCTTC.

A single count supports this clone. The V and J genes are TRBV29-1 and TRBJ2-1, with 8 nucleotides matching TRBD2. Germline V gene sequence: CDR1 SQVTM, CDR2 ANQGSEA. V shed 7 bases and J 9 bases; nucleotides not matched to a gene: 8. CDR3 length: 12 amino acids. The CDR3 sequence is CSGLQLAAEQFF. CDR3 in DNA: TGCAGCGGCCTCCAACTAGCGGCTGAGCAGTTCTTC.

This chain joins TRBV7-9 and TRBJ1-4; TRBD1 matches at 8 bases. The germline V gene has CDR1 SEHNR and CDR2 FQNEAQ (reference sequence). The junction had 13 bases not matched to a gene; V was cut back by 6 bases and J by 7 bases. This CDR3 comprises 16 residues. This chain's CDR3 is CASSFRQGRKSEKLFF. DNA for the CDR3: TGTGCCAGCAGTTTCCGACAGGGGAGGAAGAGTGAAAAACTGTTTTTT.

V is TRBV19 and J is TRBJ2-3, with D perhaps TRBD2 (6 bases). The V end lost 9 bases, the J end lost 7 bases, and 17 bases lay between the germline ends. Germline V gene data show CDR1 as LNHDA and CDR2 as SQIVND (reference sequence). The CDR3 contains 13 residues. The CDR3 loop is CASGTGDGNTQYF. DNA for the CDR3: TGTGCCAGCGGGACTGGGGATGGGAATACGCAGTATTTT. Filled out from reference TRBV19 and TRBJ2-3, the complete variable domain reads DGGITQSPKYLFRKEGQNVTLSCEQNLNHDAMYWYRQDPGQGLRLIYYSQIVNDFQKGDIAEGYSVSREKKESFPLTVTSAQKNPTAFYLCASGTGDGNTQYFGPGTRLTVL.

The chain has TRBV29-1 and TRBJ2-6, with D hard to call. Germline CDR1 reads SQVTM; CDR2 reads ANQGSEA. The CDR3 loop spans 16 amino acids. Trimming shortened V by 2 bases and J by 1 base, and 12 bases separated the two germline ends. The CDR3: CSVERYSSSGANVLTF. The CDR3, as DNA: TGCAGCGTTGAACGCTACAGTTCTTCTGGGGCCAACGTCCTGACTTTC.